This T cell receptor beta chain was identified during a study of cytomegalovirus exposure and HLA in healthy donors. Use of 60 Vbeta and 13 Jbeta primers characterized the PCR. Only in-frame clones appear in the TCRdb table, and some are missing; sequencing was by immunoSEQ multiplex PCR. Of 100,000 to 150,000 clones listed, roughly 80% were seen once; the top ten hold roughly 20%. The CDR3 consists of 14 residues. Per the germline V gene, CDR1 is LNHDA and CDR2 is SQIVND (reference sequence). V was clipped by 4 bases and J by 7 bases; unmatched bases: 2. Study-level results: Trimming of TCR beta V- and J-genes showed a link, identified in a later analysis, to a missense DCLRE1C variant.

In the case of this clone: What it binds is not known.

Sequenced material: PBMCs. The chain is built from TRBV19 and TRBJ1-6, with 9 bases identical to TRBD1. This clonotype originated in a man between 18 and 35 years old in good health and CMV-seropositive. In nucleotides, the CDR3 is TGTGCCAGTAGTACCGACAGGGGGAATTCACCCCTCCACTTT. Translation gives CASSTDRGNSPLHF.